This entry concerns a single T cell receptor beta chain. Original data processing: By means of reference gene primer amplification, nucleated cell counts were estimated. Here immunoSEQ multiplex PCR was the method, and the copy in TCRdb shows in-frame clones only, minus some. That table is the source of V, J and clone size, and D and trimming were worked out from the DNA. Found here are about 52,000 clones, around 82% of them singletons; the top ten hold 26%. The data were taken from a study of blood T cell repertoires in COVID-19. Study summary: T cells, B-cell-depleted T cells, or PBMCs supplied cDNA or gDNA.

Sequencing was performed on peripheral blood. This TCR came from an elderly woman with COVID-19, enrolled during active disease.

Written as DNA, the CDR3 is TGTGCCAGCAGGAGTACTAGCGGGAGGGTAGATACGCAGTATTTT. Protein sequence: CASRSTSGRVDTQYF. This chain uses TRBV6-4 with TRBJ2-3; the match to TRBD2 covers 13 bases. Germline values: CDR1 MRHNA, CDR2 SNTAGT. The length of the CDR3 is 15 residues. The ends lost 6 bases at V and 5 bases at J; junction bases unmatched: 5.